Here is one T cell receptor (beta chain) with its context. The data originate from a study of cytomegalovirus exposure and HLA in healthy donors. Overall study: Later analysis reported that the approximately 110 validation repertoires shared the platform of the approximately 690 first-cohort repertoires.

Method: immunoSEQ multiplex PCR; TCRdb's copy keeps in-frame clones and lacks some. Of roughly 250,000 clones listed, nearly 90% were seen once; the top ten hold under 0.4%. The donors were part of the approximately 130-subject validation cohort, which stood apart from the roughly 670-subject first cohort. The V gene lost 0 bases and the J gene lost 6 bases, with 6 bases spanning the gap. In germline, CDR1 is SGHAT, CDR2 FQNNGV. The CDR3 loop spans 13 amino acids. The sequence came from a woman aged 18-29 years in good health and CMV-seronegative. J is TRBJ1-5 and V is TRBV11-2, with D possibly matching TRBD1 (5 bases). The source material was PBMCs. The CDR3 loop reads CASSLDRAQPQHF. The DNA for the CDR3 is TGTGCCAGCAGCTTAGACAGGGCTCAGCCCCAGCATTTT.